The next 30 T cell receptor beta chains were all read from a single sample in a study of cytomegalovirus exposure and HLA in healthy donors. The PCR ran on 60 Vbeta and 13 Jbeta primers. The table came from immunoSEQ multiplex PCR; TCRdb's copy has only in-frame clones and leaves some out. The sample has under 130,000 clones; under 80% are singletons. Sequencing was performed on PBMCs. The source is a woman aged 35 to 49 in good health and CMV-seropositive.

The chain couples TRBV11-2 to TRBJ2-6; D is unclear. Germline values: CDR1 SGHAT, CDR2 FQNNGV. The CDR3 consists of 13 residues. The germline V and J ends were trimmed by 3 bases and 4 bases, with 4 bases remaining between them. The CDR3 sequence is CASSFMGANVLTF. The CDR3 DNA is TGTGCCAGCAGCTTCATGGGGGCCAACGTCCTGACTTTC.

As regards this clone: One end of the junction does not line up with germline, which may come from a read error. The chain uses TRBV7-7 and TRBJ2-6, with D hard to call. Germline-derived CDR1 and CDR2 are SSHAT and FNYEAQ (reference sequence). The CDR3 contains 14 residues. The CDR3 sequence: CASSPSAGANVLTF. The CDR3 DNA is TGTGCTAGCAGCCCTTCTGCTGGGGCCAACGTCCTGACTTTC.

This rearrangement joins TRBV5-5 to TRBJ2-7; 7 bases are shared with TRBD2. The CDR3 is 15 residues long. Losses at the gene ends were 6 bases for V and 8 bases for J; bases not matched to a gene: 17. Germline V lookup: CDR1 SGHKS, CDR2 YYEKEE (reference sequence). This chain's CDR3 is CASKSFGEGFFQQYF. DNA for the CDR3: TGTGCCAGCAAGTCCTTCGGGGAGGGATTTTTCCAGCAGTACTTC. Full variable domain (rest looked up from reference TRBV5-5 and TRBJ2-7): DAGVTQSPTHLIKTRGQQVTLRCSPISGHKSVSWYQQVLGQGPQFIFQYYEKEERGRGNFPDRFSARQFPNYSSELNVNALLLGDSALYLCASKSFGEGFFQQYFGPGTRLTVT.

This clone was detected only a few times. The gene calls are TRBV5-1 and TRBJ2-5, with D perhaps matching TRBD2 (5 bases). V lost 3 bases to trimming and J lost 1 base, with 10 bases between them. Germline CDR1 SGHRS, CDR2 YFSETQ. The CDR3 spans 14 residues. CDR3 loop: CASSSAVLQETQYF. In nucleotides, the CDR3 is TGCGCCAGCAGCTCAGCGGTGCTCCAAGAGACCCAGTACTTC. Drawing the rest from reference TRBV5-1 and TRBJ2-5, the complete variable domain is KAGVTQTPRYLIKTRGQQVTLSCSPISGHRSVSWYQQTPGQGLQFLFEYFSETQRNKGNFPGRFSGRQFSNSRSEMNVSTLELGDSALYLCASSSAVLQETQYFGPGTRLLVL.

This chain links TRBV10-2 with TRBJ2-7; D unresolved. CDR1 and CDR2 (germline): WSHSY, SAAADI. Trimming took 3 bases from V and 7 from J, leaving 16 bases between them. CDR3 length equals 14 residues. DNA of the CDR3: TGCGCCAGCAGTGATGGGCCCCGATTTGGGGAGCAGTACTTC. This codes for CASSDGPRFGEQYF.

This clone was seen a handful of times. The V gene is TRBV7-9, the J gene TRBJ2-1; TRBD2 matches at 10 bases. The germline V gene encodes CDR1 SEHNR and CDR2 FQNEAQ (reference sequence). V trimming: 5 bases; J trimming: 12 bases; junction bases outside the gene matches: 10. CDR3 length: 14 residues. This CDR3 is CASSPLAGKSGQFF. The CDR3 DNA follows: TGTGCCAGCAGCCCACTAGCGGGGAAATCTGGGCAGTTCTTC. Supplemented by reference TRBV7-9 and TRBJ2-1, the full variable domain reads DTGVSQNPRHKITKRGQNVTFRCDPISEHNRLYWYRQTLGQGPEFLTYFQNEAQLEKSRLLSDRFSAERPKGSFSTLEIQRTEQGDSAMYLCASSPLAGKSGQFFGPGTRLTVL.

On this clone: A junction end diverges from the germline sequence, so it may reflect a read error. The sample carries other DNA sequences with the same CDR3. V and J are TRBV7-9 and TRBJ2-7; TRBD2 matches 12 bases. Germline V gene data show CDR1 as SEHNR and CDR2 as FQNEAQ (reference sequence). The CDR3 is 16 amino acids. CDR3 nucleotides: TGTGCTAGCAGCCTGCCCCCTAGCGGGGGGGAGTACGAGCAGTACTTC. Protein: CASSLPPSGGEYEQYF.

The chain employs TRBV4-2 and TRBJ2-7; 7 nucleotides align to TRBD2. The CDR3 sequence is 16 residues long. Germline V lookup: CDR1 LGHNA, CDR2 YNFKEQ. V trimming: 0 bases; J trimming: 1 base; junction bases outside the gene matches: 6. CDR3 DNA sequence: TGTGCCAGCAGCCAAGATTATCCGGGGGGATCCTACGAGCAGTACTTC. This encodes CASSQDYPGGSYEQYF.

The chain has TRBV10-1 and TRBJ1-1; D is perhaps TRBD1 (6 bases). Germline loops: CDR1 WNHNN, CDR2 SYGVQD (reference sequence). Trimming removed 4 bases at V and 6 bases at J, with 18 bases between. The CDR3 extends over 15 amino acids. CDR3 DNA sequence: TGCGCCAGCAGTGCAGGGGCCCTCTTCGGGTCTGAAGCTTTCTTT. Its translation is CASSAGALFGSEAFF.

The V and J genes are TRBV7-6 and TRBJ2-3; 8 bases fit TRBD2. With V trimmed by 5 bases and J by 3 bases, 10 bases remained unmatched. Germline-derived CDR1 and CDR2 are SGHVS and FNYEAQ. The CDR3 contains 16 residues. CDR3 sequence: CASSPRASGFTDTQYF. The CDR3 DNA follows: TGTGCCAGCAGCCCCCGGGCTAGCGGGTTTACAGATACGCAGTATTTT.

The CDR3 DNA sequence: TGCGCCAGCAGTCCCCGACCGACTAGCGGGGCCGGGGAGACCCAGTACTTC. Translation gives CASSPRPTSGAGETQYF. This chain links TRBV5-1 with TRBJ2-5; 11 bases are a match to TRBD2. CDR1 and CDR2 (germline): SGHRS, YFSETQ. After removal of 5 bases from V and 5 bases from J, the junction contained 14 bases not matched to a gene. The length of the CDR3 is 17 residues.

This chain links TRBV7-2 with TRBJ2-1; D may be TRBD2 (6 bases). Germline CDR1 reads SGHTA; CDR2 reads FQGNSA. Trimming cost V 6 bases and J 1 base, with 16 bases left between them. CDR3 size: 16 residues. The CDR3 reads CASSFTGTGSYNEQFF. CDR3 bases: TGTGCCAGCAGTTTTACCGGGACTGGTTCCTACAATGAGCAGTTCTTC.

In regard to this clone: At one of its ends the junction is not consistent with the germline gene, which may arise from a read error. The V call is TRBV7-7, the J call TRBJ2-5, with D possibly TRBD1 on 5 matching bases. CDR1 and CDR2 from the germline V gene are SSHAT and FNYEAQ (reference sequence). This CDR3 contains 18 residues. The CDR3 bases are TGTGCTAGCAGCTTAAGTGGCTGGACACACTCTGGTGAGGAGACCCAGTACTTC. Translated, it gives CASSLSGWTHSGEETQYF.

The J gene is TRBJ2-1, the V gene TRBV5-1; D gene unclear. The germline V gene has CDR1 SGHRS and CDR2 YFSETQ. Trimming shortened V by 2 bases and J by 6 bases, and 3 bases separated the two germline ends. This CDR3 comprises 11 residues. Here the CDR3 DNA reads TGCGCCAGCAGCTTCGGCAATGAGCAGTTCTTC. Amino acids: CASSFGNEQFF.

The chain couples TRBV11-2 to TRBJ2-2; D gene uncertain. This CDR3 is built from 12 residues. Between the trimmed V and J ends, which lost 2 bases and 7 bases, there was a span of 5 bases. Germline values: CDR1 SGHAT, CDR2 FQNNGV. CDR3 coding DNA: TGTGCCAGCAGCTTATCGGGCGGGGAGCTGTTTTTT. It yields the protein CASSLSGGELFF.

CDR3 region: CASSQELGRGETQYF. The CDR3 DNA sequence: TGCGCCAGCAGCCAAGAACTGGGCAGGGGAGAGACCCAGTACTTC. V and J are TRBV4-3 and TRBJ2-5; D might be TRBD1 (6 bases). The V gene's germline CDR1 is LGHNA and CDR2 YSLEER. Trimming took 0 bases from V and 4 from J, leaving 12 bases between them. There are 15 residues in the CDR3.

The V gene is TRBV19, the J gene TRBJ1-1; no reliable D call. CDR1 is LNHDA and CDR2 is SQIVND in the germline V gene (reference sequence). The CDR3 length is 14 residues. V was shortened by 5 bases and J by 3 bases, with 13 bases between the two germline ends. The CDR3 sequence is CASSENRVHTEAFF. The CDR3 nucleotides read TGTGCCAGTAGTGAGAACCGGGTACACACTGAAGCTTTCTTT.

The chain has TRBV21-1 and TRBJ1-4. TRBV21-1 counts as a pseudogene. The CDR3 has 15 amino acids. CDR3 bases: TGTGCCAGCAGCAAAGAGCCAGGGAGGAATGAAAAACTGTTTTTT. This translates into CASSKEPGRNEKLFF.

The V call is TRBV5-1, the J call TRBJ2-1, with 8 positions matching TRBD1. Germline V lookup: CDR1 SGHRS, CDR2 YFSETQ. The CDR3 extends over 14 amino acids. With V trimmed by 0 bases and J by 7 bases, 3 bases remained unmatched. CDR3 nucleotide sequence: TGCGCCAGCAGCTTGGGGGACAGGCATAATGAGCAGTTCTTC. Residues: CASSLGDRHNEQFF.

As regards this clone: One junction end does not reproduce the germline sequence, and a read error may be involved. This chain uses TRBV11-3 with TRBJ2-1; 8 bases are a match to TRBD1. The CDR3 runs 17 residues. Germline-derived CDR1 and CDR2 are SGHNT and YENEEA. The CDR3 DNA follows: TGTGCCAGCAGATTAGATCTGGTGACAGGGGCCTCGGGGAGGCAGTTCTTC. This gives the protein CASRLDLVTGASGRQFF.

V gene TRBV7-3 combines with J gene TRBJ2-3, with D perhaps matching TRBD2 (6 bases). Per the germline V gene, CDR1 is SGHTA and CDR2 is FQGTGA. The CDR3 runs to 15 residues. V was trimmed by 5 bases and J by 4 bases, leaving 16 bases between them. The CDR3, as DNA: TGTGCCAGCAGCCGCCAGCCTGGCGGGGCAGATACGCAGTATTTT. It codes for CASSRQPGGADTQYF. The whole variable domain, filled in from reference TRBV7-3 and TRBJ2-3, reads GAGVSQTPSNKVTEKGKYVELRCDPISGHTALYWYRQSLGQGPEFLIYFQGTGAADDSGLPNDRFFAVRPEGSVSTLKIQRTERGDSAVYLCASSRQPGGADTQYFGPGTRLTVL.

This sequence joins TRBV4-2 and TRBJ1-2, with 7 bases lining up with TRBD1. The CDR3 has 15 amino acids. Germline CDR1 is LGHNA and CDR2 is YNFKEQ. V gave up 4 bases and J gave up 5 bases; unmatched junction bases: 10. The CDR3 sequence is CASSRGTESYYGYTF. In DNA form, the CDR3 reads TGTGCCAGCAGCCGCGGGACAGAGTCATATTATGGCTACACCTTC.

The chain carries TRBV27 and TRBJ2-7; unclear D gene. Germline V lookup: CDR1 MNHEY, CDR2 SMNVEV (reference sequence). V lost 3 bases and J 3 bases, leaving 6 bases between the germline ends. This CDR3 region has 12 residues. The DNA for the CDR3 is TGTGCCAGCAGTTTCGGCGGCTACGAGCAGTACTTC. It yields the protein CASSFGGYEQYF.

The genes are TRBV11-2 and TRBJ2-5, with a weak D call TRBD1 (6 bases). The CDR3 consists of 17 residues. The V and J ends lost 5 bases and 1 base respectively, with 20 bases between them. In germline, CDR1 is SGHAT, CDR2 FQNNGV. The CDR3 DNA follows: TGTGCCAGCAGCCATAGGGGTAAAAGGGGGACCCAAGAGACCCAGTACTTC. Protein: CASSHRGKRGTQETQYF.

CDR3 loop: CARSLDWGPQREAFF. For the CDR3, the DNA is TGTGCCAGAAGCTTAGATTGGGGGCCCCAGAGGGAAGCTTTCTTT. V and J are TRBV7-5 and TRBJ1-1; the D call of TRBD1 is as the table states it, not checked on the DNA. TRBV7-5 is a pseudogene segment. This CDR3 is 15 amino acids long.

The chain carries TRBV11-3 and TRBJ1-3, with a tentative D call TRBD1 (5 bases). The V gene's germline CDR1 is SGHNT and CDR2 YENEEA. V gave up 11 bases and J gave up 0 bases, with 14 bases separating them. The CDR3 covers 14 residues. CDR3 residues: CAGDSDLSGNTIYF. The DNA of the CDR3 is TGTGCCGGCGACAGCGACCTCTCTGGAAACACCATATATTTT.

The chain has TRBV9 and TRBJ2-2, with D possibly being TRBD1 (6 bases). V was shortened by 6 bases and J by 3 bases, with 6 bases between the two germline ends. This CDR3 spans 12 amino acids. Germline loops: CDR1 SGDLS, CDR2 YYNGEE. The DNA for the CDR3 is TGTGCCAGCACAGGGGACACCGGGGAGCTGTTTTTT. Amino acids: CASTGDTGELFF.

A single count supports this clone. The chain employs TRBV27 and TRBJ1-1, with D perhaps matching TRBD1 (6 bases). V dropped 6 bases and J dropped 1 base, with 12 bases sitting between them. The CDR3 runs 14 residues. Germline V gene sequence: CDR1 MNHEY, CDR2 SMNVEV (reference sequence). This chain's CDR3 is CASRRRQENTEAFF. CDR3 nucleotides: TGTGCCAGCAGGCGACGACAGGAGAACACTGAAGCTTTCTTT.

There are a few counts of this clone. This sequence joins TRBV7-6 and TRBJ2-5, with TRBD1 identical over 11 bases. The closer fit of TRBJ2-7 to the DNA end suggests the J call may be wrong. Looked up from germline, CDR1 is SGHVS and CDR2 is FNYEAQ. CDR3 length: 13 residues. CDR3 amino acids: CASAGTGGDEQYF. Here the CDR3 DNA reads TGTGCCAGCGCCGGGACAGGGGGTGACGAGCAGTACTTC.

This CDR3 is CASSPPERTEAFF. In DNA form, the CDR3 reads TGTGCCAGCAGCCCTCCGGAGAGGACTGAAGCTTTCTTT. This sequence joins TRBV7-9 and TRBJ1-1; D unclear. The CDR3 runs to 13 residues. Looked up from germline, CDR1 is SEHNR and CDR2 is FQNEAQ (reference sequence). Deletions cut 5 bases from V and 5 bases from J, with 12 bases between. Full variable domain (remainder filled in from reference TRBV7-9 and TRBJ1-1): DTGVSQNPRHKITKRGQNVTFRCDPISEHNRLYWYRQTLGQGPEFLTYFQNEAQLEKSRLLSDRFSAERPKGSFSTLEIQRTEQGDSAMYLCASSPPERTEAFFGQGTRLTVV.